This entry describes one T cell receptor (beta chain). Trimming removed 0 bases from V and 2 bases from J, with 9 bases in between. The germline V gene encodes CDR1 SGHDT and CDR2 YYEEEE. CDR3 size: 14 residues. The sample originates from a study of shared clonotypes between healthy human individuals. Assay: immunoSEQ multiplex PCR; the TCRdb copy retains only in-frame clones and omits some. This sample has a few million clones, with around 90% found just once. The V and J genes are TRBV5-6 and TRBJ2-7; D not resolved. This TCR was recovered from a young man in good health. The source material was naive CD4+ T cells sorted from blood. Stated subset: CD45RA+ positively selected. The CDR3 nucleotides are TGTGCCAGCAGCTTGGCCGTAGGACCCTACGAGCAGTACTTC. Amino acids: CASSLAVGPYEQYF.